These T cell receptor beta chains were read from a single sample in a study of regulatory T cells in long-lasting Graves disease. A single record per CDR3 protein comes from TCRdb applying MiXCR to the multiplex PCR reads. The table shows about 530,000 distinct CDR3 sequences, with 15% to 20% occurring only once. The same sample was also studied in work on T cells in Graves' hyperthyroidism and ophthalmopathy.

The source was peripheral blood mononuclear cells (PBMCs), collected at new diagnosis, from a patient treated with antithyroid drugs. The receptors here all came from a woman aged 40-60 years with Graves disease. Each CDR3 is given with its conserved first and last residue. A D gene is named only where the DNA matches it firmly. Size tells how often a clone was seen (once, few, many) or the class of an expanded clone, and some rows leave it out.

CDR3nt: TGTGCCAGCAGTGAAGCTCAGGGATATGGAAACACCATATATTTT
CDR3aa: CASSEAQGYGNTIYF
d_gene: .
j_gene: TRBJ1-3
abundance: few
v_gene: TRBV6-2/TRBV6-3

CDR3nt: TGTGCCAGCAGCGTAGGGACAGCTAACTATGGCTACACCTTC
CDR3aa: CASSVGTANYGYTF
d_gene: .
j_gene: TRBJ1-2
abundance: many
v_gene: TRBV9

CDR3nt: TGCAGTGCTACCTCCGGGGACACACACGAGCAGTACTTC
CDR3aa: CSATSGDTHEQYF
d_gene: .
j_gene: TRBJ2-7
abundance: .
v_gene: TRBV20-1

CDR3nt: TGTGCCAGCAGTATGGGAACTGAAGCTTTCTTT
CDR3aa: CASSMGTEAFF
d_gene: .
j_gene: TRBJ1-1
abundance: .
v_gene: TRBV6-1

CDR3nt: TGCAGTGCTAGAGATCTAAGGGGCGCTGCCTACAATGAGCAGTTCTTC
CDR3aa: CSARDLRGAAYNEQFF
d_gene: .
j_gene: TRBJ2-1
abundance: many
v_gene: TRBV20-1

CDR3nt: TGTGCCAGCAGTTACAAGGGGCGCGAAGCTTTCTTT
CDR3aa: CASSYKGREAFF
d_gene: .
j_gene: TRBJ1-1
abundance: .
v_gene: TRBV6-5

CDR3nt: TGTGCCAGCAGTTACGGGACAGGGGGCGAGGCAGATACGCAGTATTTT
CDR3aa: CASSYGTGGEADTQYF
d_gene: TRBD1
j_gene: TRBJ2-3
abundance: many
v_gene: TRBV6-5

CDR3nt: TGTGCCAGCAGCTTAACAGCGGGGGGGCCGCAGACCCAGTACTTC
CDR3aa: CASSLTAGGPQTQYF
d_gene: TRBD2
j_gene: TRBJ2-5
abundance: .
v_gene: TRBV7-3

CDR3nt: TGCAGCGTTGGTAGAGATGAAAAACTGTTTTTT
CDR3aa: CSVGRDEKLFF
d_gene: .
j_gene: TRBJ1-4
abundance: .
v_gene: TRBV29-1

CDR3nt: TGTGCCAGTAGTACAGGGCTAGTAGTAAATCAGCCCCAGCATTTT
CDR3aa: CASSTGLVVNQPQHF
d_gene: .
j_gene: TRBJ1-5
abundance: .
v_gene: TRBV19

CDR3nt: TGCAGTGCTTACGACAGGGGAGAGGGTGAAAAACTGTTTTTT
CDR3aa: CSAYDRGEGEKLFF
d_gene: TRBD1
j_gene: TRBJ1-4
abundance: few
v_gene: TRBV20-1

CDR3nt: TGCAGTGGCGAAGGGAGGGGGGGAAGCACAGATACGCAGTATTTT
CDR3aa: CSGEGRGGSTDTQYF
d_gene: .
j_gene: TRBJ2-3
abundance: many
v_gene: TRBV20-1

CDR3nt: TGCAGTGCAATTAGGACCGTCTCCGCGGGGGATCAGCCCCAGCATTTT
CDR3aa: CSAIRTVSAGDQPQHF
d_gene: .
j_gene: TRBJ1-5
abundance: many
v_gene: TRBV20-1